Each of the 5 T cell receptor beta chains below was sequenced from the same sample in a study of cytomegalovirus exposure and HLA in healthy donors. A multiplex PCR was run with 60 Vbeta primers and 13 Jbeta primers. The method was immunoSEQ multiplex PCR; TCRdb's version includes in-frame clones alone and lacks a portion of them. The data show fewer than 140,000 clones, 80% to 90% seen once. Material: PBMCs. The origin of the receptors is a man aged 50 to 60 in good health and CMV-seronegative.

This clone was observed a handful of times. This rearrangement joins TRBV11-3 to TRBJ2-1; weak D call: TRBD2 (5 bases). The CDR3 covers 14 residues. The germline V and J ends were trimmed by 3 bases and 7 bases, with 13 bases remaining between them. Germline CDR1 reads SGHNT; CDR2 reads YENEEA. For the CDR3, the DNA is TGTGCCAGCAGCTTGACGGGGAGCAGGAATGAGCAGTTCTTC. It specifies CASSLTGSRNEQFF.

The chain joins TRBV9 to TRBJ1-4; D may be TRBD1 (6 bases). V lost 2 bases and J lost 3, with 14 bases in between. The CDR3 loop spans 16 amino acids. Germline V lookup: CDR1 SGDLS, CDR2 YYNGEE. CDR3: CASSVTPGAPNEKLFF. In nucleotides, the CDR3 is TGTGCCAGCAGCGTTACACCAGGGGCCCCTAATGAAAAACTGTTTTTT.

This clone was seen only once. The gene calls are TRBV7-2 and TRBJ1-2, with TRBD1 identical over 9 bases. The CDR3 covers 17 residues. Trimming at V came to 1 base and at J to 5 bases, leaving 11 bases not matched to a gene. Germline V lookup: CDR1 SGHTA, CDR2 FQGNSA. The CDR3 sequence is CASSLVLFGDREYGYTF. DNA of the CDR3: TGTGCCAGCAGCTTAGTCCTTTTCGGGGACAGGGAATATGGCTACACCTTC.

The rearrangement links TRBV10-3 to TRBJ2-3; D is possibly TRBD2 (6 bases). This CDR3 contains 15 residues. V dropped 4 bases and J dropped 3 bases, with 14 bases sitting between them. The germline V gene has CDR1 ENHRY and CDR2 SYGVKD. The CDR3 DNA sequence: TGTGCCATCAGTGTCGGGAAGACTAGTACAGATACGCAGTATTTT. It translates to CAISVGKTSTDTQYF.

The rearrangement uses TRBV27 and TRBJ2-2, with 8 bases matching TRBD1. The ends lost 6 bases at V and 1 base at J; junction bases unmatched: 7. This CDR3 is built from 16 residues. Germline V lookup: CDR1 MNHEY, CDR2 SMNVEV (reference sequence). The CDR3: CASRRAGGLNTGELFF. The CDR3 bases are TGTGCCAGCAGGCGCGCAGGGGGCCTGAACACCGGGGAGCTGTTTTTT.